The 28 T cell receptor beta chains presented below share a single source sample, sequenced in a study of regulatory T cells in long-lasting Graves disease. Time point noted: newly diagnosed GD, antithyroid drugs for less than 3 months. Generation of the TCR library employed RNA extracted from PBMCs. The authors built TCR beta libraries using iRepertoire HTBI primers and Arm-PCR of CDR3 regions. TCRdb recomputed calls from the multiplex PCR reads with MiXCR, one row per CDR3 protein. The sample has fewer than 450,000 distinct CDR3 sequences, roughly 15% seen once; the top ten hold about 8.3%. These data are also associated with another study on T cells in Graves' hyperthyroidism and ophthalmopathy.

Sequencing was performed on peripheral blood mononuclear cells (PBMCs), taken at new diagnosis, from a patient treated with antithyroid drugs. Receptors originate from a woman in her thirties or forties with Graves disease.

The J gene is TRBJ2-3, the V gene TRBV12-3 or TRBV12-4; TRBD2 is a possible D gene (6 bases). CDR3 length equals 17 residues. Trimming cost V 0 bases and J 1 base, with 14 bases left between them. The CDR3 is CASSLAEARRGTDTQYF. The CDR3 bases are TGTGCCAGCAGTTTAGCGGAGGCTCGGAGGGGCACAGATACGCAGTATTTT.

This clonotype showed up many times. CDR3: CASRGDPSTDTQYF. The CDR3 nucleotides are TGTGCCAGCAGAGGGGATCCTAGCACAGATACGCAGTATTTT. The chain couples TRBV2 to TRBJ2-3; tentative D call: TRBD1 (5 bases). V dropped 6 bases and J dropped 0 bases, with 10 bases sitting between them. Germline lookup yields CDR1 SNHLY and CDR2 FYNNEI. CDR3 length: 14 residues.

This clonotype was recorded many times. The V call is TRBV12-3 or TRBV12-4, the J call TRBJ2-1; possibly TRBD1 for D (5 bases). The CDR3 contains 15 residues. V dropped 3 bases and J dropped 5 bases, with 14 bases sitting between them. The CDR3 region is CASSFVRVMDNEQFF. For the CDR3, the DNA is TGTGCCAGCAGTTTTGTCAGGGTGATGGACAATGAGCAGTTCTTC.

This clonotype was picked up many times. The rearrangement uses TRBV12-3 or TRBV12-4 and TRBJ2-7; D remains ambiguous. V lost 6 bases and J 0 bases, leaving 12 bases between the germline ends. The CDR3 is 14 amino acids. CDR3 in DNA: TGTGCCAGCAGCCCTCACGGAAGCTCCTACGAGCAGTACTTC. This sequence encodes CASSPHGSSYEQYF.

This clonotype was observed at least ten times. The rearrangement links TRBV5-1 to TRBJ2-3, with D tentatively TRBD1 or TRBD2 (5 bases each). This CDR3 region has 15 residues. Deletions cut 3 bases from V and 4 bases from J, with 15 bases between. Per the germline V gene, CDR1 is SGHRS and CDR2 is YFSETQ. In DNA, the CDR3 is TGCGCCAGCAGCTCCCAGGGTTGGGGACCAGATACGCAGTATTTT. It codes for CASSSQGWGPDTQYF.

Many counts were recorded for this clonotype. The V gene is TRBV5-1, the J gene TRBJ2-3; unclear D gene. CDR3 size: 14 residues. Trimming shortened V by 2 bases and J by 2 bases, and 9 bases separated the two germline ends. Germline values: CDR1 SGHRS, CDR2 YFSETQ. CDR3 amino acids: CASSFATYTDTQYF. Here the CDR3 DNA reads TGCGCCAGCAGCTTTGCTACTTACACAGATACGCAGTATTTT.

This chain links TRBV7-2 with TRBJ2-2; tentatively, D is TRBD2 (6 bases). Trimming took off 7 bases at V and 6 bases at J, with 15 bases between the two ends. The CDR3 has 14 residues. Germline CDR1 and CDR2: SGHTA and FQGNSA. This chain's CDR3 is CASNHGSTSGELFF. CDR3 bases: TGTGCCAGCAACCACGGGAGCACCTCCGGGGAGCTGTTTTTT.

The sample holds many counts of this clonotype. The chain combines TRBV6-1 with TRBJ2-7; D may correspond to TRBD1 or TRBD2 (5 bases each). Germline values: CDR1 MNHNS, CDR2 SASEGT. This CDR3 is built from 15 residues. Trimming left V 5 bases short and J 4 bases short, with 18 bases between. This CDR3 reads CASSPGWGSYYEQYF. The CDR3 bases are TGTGCCAGCAGTCCCGGTTGGGGGTCGTATTACGAGCAGTACTTC.

This clonotype occurred many times. The chain employs TRBV28 and TRBJ1-1; D is uncertain. The germline gives CDR1 MDHEN, CDR2 SYDVKM. The CDR3 is 13 amino acids. Trimming took off 6 bases at V and 0 bases at J, with 8 bases between the two ends. DNA of the CDR3: TGTGCCAGCAGCAGCTATATGAACACTGAAGCTTTCTTT. Protein sequence: CASSSYMNTEAFF.

This rearrangement joins TRBV7-2 to TRBJ2-7; 12 bases line up with TRBD2. Germline trimming cut 6 bases from V and 6 bases from J; bases unmatched to any gene: 9. Germline CDR1 SGHTA, CDR2 FQGNSA. The CDR3 covers 15 residues. The CDR3 DNA is TGTGCCAGCAGAGGCGCGGGACTAGCGGGCGGCGAGCAGTACTTC. Translated: CASRGAGLAGGEQYF.

As to this clonotype: A single base separates this from a much larger clone, so it may be a read error. This chain links TRBV7-2 with TRBJ2-5, with D possibly TRBD2 on 6 matching bases. The V gene's germline CDR1 is SGHTA and CDR2 FQGNSA. The V and J ends lost 6 bases and 1 base respectively, with 15 bases between them. The length of the CDR3 is 15 residues. The CDR3 is CASSFPAGSQETQYF. As DNA, the CDR3 is TGTGCCAGCAGTTTCCCAGCGGGCAGCCAAGAGACCCAGTACTTC. Full variable domain (rest looked up from reference TRBV7-2 and TRBJ2-5): GAGVSQSPSNKVTEKGKDVELRCDPISGHTALYWYRQSLGQGLEFLIYFQGNSAPDKSGLPSDRFSAERTGGSVSTLTIQRTQQEDSAVYLCASSFPAGSQETQYFGPGTRLLVL.

This rearrangement joins TRBV2 to TRBJ2-4; D tentatively fits TRBD1 or TRBD2 (5 bases each). The CDR3 runs to 15 residues. Germline loops: CDR1 SNHLY, CDR2 FYNNEI. V was shortened by 9 bases and J by 3 bases, with 18 bases between the two germline ends. The CDR3 loop reads CASRGIGVVKNIQYF. The DNA for the CDR3 is TGTGCCAGTCGGGGCATCGGGGTTGTCAAAAACATTCAGTACTTC.

The chain combines TRBV5-1 with TRBJ2-2; 10 positions match TRBD1. The V gene's germline CDR1 is SGHRS and CDR2 YFSETQ. Germline trimming cut 4 bases from V and 4 bases from J; bases unmatched to any gene: 19. The CDR3 has 20 residues. The CDR3 region has the DNA TGCGCCAGCAGCCAAAGAACCTCCCTGACAGGGGGCGCAAGCACCGGGGAGCTGTTTTTT. Its translation: CASSQRTSLTGGASTGELFF. Looking up the rest from reference TRBV5-1 and TRBJ2-2 gives the full variable domain: KAGVTQTPRYLIKTRGQQVTLSCSPISGHRSVSWYQQTPGQGLQFLFEYFSETQRNKGNFPGRFSGRQFSNSRSEMNVSTLELGDSALYLCASSQRTSLTGGASTGELFFGEGSRLTVL.

This clonotype appeared many times. This chain connects TRBV2 to TRBJ2-2; 13 nucleotides match TRBD2. The CDR3 runs to 17 residues. With 3 bases clipped from V and 6 bases from J, the junction kept 7 bases outside the gene matches. In germline, CDR1 is SNHLY, CDR2 FYNNEI. Here the CDR3 DNA reads TGTGCCAGCAGTGATAGGACTAGCGGGAGTTTTGCCGGGGAGCTGTTTTTT. Encoded protein: CASSDRTSGSFAGELFF.

This clonotype was seen repeatedly, ten times or more. Germline and junction disagree at one end, which may indicate a read error. J is TRBJ2-3 and V is TRBV2, with TRBD2 matching 9 bases. There are 14 residues in the CDR3. Germline CDR1 SNHLY, CDR2 FYNNEI. The CDR3 nucleotides read TGTACCAGCGGGAGGACTTCTCGCACAGATACGCAGTATTTT. It encodes CTSGRTSRTDTQYF.

The V call is TRBV28, the J call TRBJ2-5; D not resolved. In germline, CDR1 is MDHEN, CDR2 SYDVKM. Trimming took 2 bases from V and 3 from J, leaving 19 bases between them. The CDR3 covers 17 residues. CDR3 DNA sequence: TGTGCCAGCAGTTTAATCGGCAGGAAGGTTATCAAAGAGACCCAGTACTTC. The encoded protein is CASSLIGRKVIKETQYF.

V and J are TRBV20-1 and TRBJ2-2, with TRBD2 matching 15 bases. Germline V lookup: CDR1 DFQATT, CDR2 SNEGSKA (reference sequence). With V trimmed by 1 base and J by 5 bases, 8 bases remained unmatched. The CDR3 runs to 18 residues. The CDR3 sequence is CSARGWTSGRAGTGELFF. CDR3 DNA sequence: TGCAGTGCTAGAGGTTGGACTAGCGGGAGGGCCGGTACCGGGGAGCTGTTTTTT.

This clonotype was seen only a few times. The J gene is TRBJ2-1, the V gene TRBV7-9; a weak D match, TRBD2 (6 bases). Trimming took 9 bases from V and 2 from J, leaving 14 bases between them. The germline gives CDR1 SEHNR, CDR2 FQNEAQ (reference sequence). CDR3 length equals 14 residues. CDR3 sequence reads: CASGGLEPYNEQFF. The CDR3 region has the DNA TGTGCCAGTGGGGGACTCGAGCCCTACAATGAGCAGTTCTTC.

This clonotype was seen at least ten times. This rearrangement joins TRBV3-1 to TRBJ2-1; 14 nucleotides line up with TRBD2. V shed 6 bases, J shed 6 bases, and the junction held 7 bases outside the gene matches. The CDR3 sequence is 16 residues long. Germline V gene lookup returns CDR1 LGHDT and CDR2 YNNKEL (reference sequence). CDR3 coding DNA: TGTGCCAGCAGGGGGACTAGCGGGAGTTCGAGCAATGAGCAGTTCTTC. Translation gives CASRGTSGSSSNEQFF.

This clonotype has just one count. A far larger clone is off by one base, so a read error is likely. V and J are TRBV5-1 and TRBJ2-7; D is uncertain. Germline values: CDR1 SGHRS, CDR2 YFSETQ. The CDR3 is 12 amino acids. The CDR3 DNA follows: TGTGCCAGCAGCCCCGGGCGCAACGAGCAGTCCTTC. This encodes CASSPGRNEQSF.

This clonotype was counted ten times or more. The V gene is TRBV12-3 or TRBV12-4, the J gene TRBJ2-3, with 9 bases lining up with TRBD2. This CDR3 region has 16 residues. V was pared by 5 bases and J by 5 bases, with 11 bases of the junction left unmatched. The CDR3 loop reads CASSHSGTSSGDTQYF. Written as DNA, the CDR3 is TGTGCCAGCAGTCACTCCGGGACTAGCTCGGGAGATACGCAGTATTTT.

This clonotype has a handful of counts. This sequence joins TRBV20-1 and TRBJ2-3, with D possibly matching TRBD1 (5 bases). Trimming stripped 0 bases from V and 1 base from J, with 14 bases between. The length of the CDR3 is 16 residues. CDR1 is DFQATT, CDR2 SNEGSKA, per germline (reference sequence). The CDR3 protein is CSARDFIGARTDTQYF. In DNA, the CDR3 is TGCAGTGCTAGAGACTTCATAGGGGCACGCACAGATACGCAGTATTTT.

This clonotype was detected many times. The chain combines TRBV7-2 with TRBJ2-1; 10 bases align to TRBD2. Germline CDR1 SGHTA, CDR2 FQGNSA. V shed 8 bases, J shed 6 bases, and the junction held 7 bases outside the gene matches. The CDR3 runs to 14 residues. CDR3 residues: CASWGLAGVNEQFF. For the CDR3, the DNA is TGTGCCAGCTGGGGCCTAGCGGGAGTCAATGAGCAGTTCTTC.

This clonotype was seen many times. The chain is built from TRBV27 and TRBJ2-3; 12 nucleotides align to TRBD2. The ends lost 6 bases at V and 3 bases at J; junction bases unmatched: 4. Germline CDR1 reads MNHEY; CDR2 reads SMNVEV (reference sequence). This CDR3 has 15 residues. The CDR3 is CASSSTSGGTDTQYF. The CDR3 nucleotides read TGTGCCAGCAGCAGCACTAGCGGGGGGACAGATACGCAGTATTTT.

This clonotype was recorded at least ten times. The chain couples TRBV15 to TRBJ1-6; D call uncertain. The CDR3 has 14 amino acids. CDR1 and CDR2 from the germline V gene are LNHNV and YYDKDF (reference sequence). Trimming stripped 0 bases from V and 7 bases from J, with 7 bases between. The CDR3 DNA reads as TGTGCCACCAGCAGAGACAGGATGAATTCACCCCTCCACTTT. This translates into CATSRDRMNSPLHF.

The chain is built from TRBV6-1 and TRBJ1-5; D unclear. The CDR3 runs to 14 residues. Per germline, CDR1 MNHNS and CDR2 SASEGT. Trimming took off 7 bases at V and 8 bases at J, with 18 bases between the two ends. CDR3 coding DNA: TGTGCCAGCATCCCTGGGGTGGGTGAGGAGCCCCAGCATTTT. Translation: CASIPGVGEEPQHF.

This clonotype was recorded many times. The genes are TRBV2 and TRBJ2-1, with 12 bases matching TRBD2. Looked up from germline, CDR1 is SNHLY and CDR2 is FYNNEI. Unmatched junction bases numbered 18, after V lost 3 bases and J lost 0 bases. The CDR3 extends over 22 amino acids. The CDR3 spells CASSEALRGTSGWLSSYNEQFF. DNA of the CDR3: TGTGCCAGCAGTGAGGCCCTCCGGGGGACTAGCGGGTGGTTGAGCTCCTACAATGAGCAGTTCTTC.

The rearrangement joins TRBV10-3 to TRBJ2-3; 8 bases are shared with TRBD1. Per the germline V gene, CDR1 is ENHRY and CDR2 is SYGVKD. The CDR3 is 15 amino acids. Trimming at V came to 3 bases and at J to 4 bases, leaving 6 bases not matched to a gene. CDR3 region: CAISDTGGFADTQYF. The CDR3 DNA is TGTGCCATCAGTGATACAGGGGGTTTTGCAGATACGCAGTATTTT.